These 23 T cell receptor beta chains came from one sample sequenced in a study of neoadjuvant anti-PD-1 for oral cavity cancer. Profiled with immunoSEQ multiplex PCR; TCRdb holds only in-frame clones, not every one. The table has several thousand clones, around 63% seen once; the top ten hold 3% to 3.5%. As for time point: after neoadjuvant nivolumab, at surgical resection. The starting material was PBMCs, obtained after nivolumab (anti-PD-1) treatment. The receptor source for this set is a person between 40 and 85 years old with oral cavity squamous cell carcinoma.

V usage is TRBV6-5 and J usage is TRBJ2-3; TRBD2 might be the D (5 bases). Germline V CDR1 and CDR2: MNHEY, SVGAGI. V lost 6 bases to trimming and J lost 4 bases, with 5 bases between them. This CDR3 is 11 amino acids long. CDR3 in amino acids: CASRRADTQYF. As DNA, the CDR3 is TGTGCCAGCAGGAGGGCAGATACGCAGTATTTT.

The chain employs TRBV15 and TRBJ2-3, with 10 bases identical to TRBD2. The CDR3 contains 17 residues. V lost 0 bases, J lost 3 bases, and 6 bases stayed unmatched. Germline CDR1 LNHNV, CDR2 YYDKDF (reference sequence). CDR3 sequence: CATSRDDLAGVTDTQYF. CDR3 sequence (DNA): TGTGCCACCAGCAGAGACGACCTAGCGGGGGTTACAGATACGCAGTATTTT.

The chain recombines TRBV5-1 with TRBJ2-1; D unresolved. The CDR3 loop spans 14 amino acids. V lost 2 bases and J lost 13, with 19 bases in between. Germline values: CDR1 SGHRS, CDR2 YFSETQ. The CDR3 region is CASSFLRSDEVQFF. The CDR3 DNA follows: TGCGCCAGCAGCTTCCTACGCTCGGATGAGGTTCAGTTCTTC.

The chain has TRBV7-2 and TRBJ2-7; the D gene is possibly TRBD1 (6 bases). The CDR3 is 14 residues long. CDR1 and CDR2 (germline): SGHTA, FQGNSA. Trimming cost V 5 bases and J 2 bases, with 13 bases left between them. Written as DNA, the CDR3 is TGTGCCAGCAGCCAGGGGACGGAAGCCTACGAGCAGTACTTC. Protein: CASSQGTEAYEQYF.

This clone has a handful of counts. The V call is TRBV30, the J call TRBJ1-5; 10 bases match TRBD1. CDR1 is GTSNPN and CDR2 is SVGIG in the germline V gene (reference sequence). This CDR3 is 15 amino acids long. J lost 3 bases, V lost 0 bases, and 2 bases had no gene match. The CDR3 is CAWSVTGGTNQPQHF. For the CDR3, the DNA is TGTGCCTGGAGTGTGACAGGGGGCACCAATCAGCCCCAGCATTTT.

The genes are TRBV5-1 and TRBJ1-1, with D perhaps matching TRBD1 (5 bases). V shed 4 bases and J shed 0 bases, with 13 bases lying between them. Germline V gene data show CDR1 as SGHRS and CDR2 as YFSETQ. The CDR3 runs 15 residues. CDR3 nucleotides: TGCGCCAGCAGCCCCGAGGGGTTCCTGAACACTGAAGCTTTCTTT. Protein product: CASSPEGFLNTEAFF.

The V and J genes are TRBV5-6 and TRBJ1-6, with 7 bases that match TRBD1. V shed 4 bases, J shed 0 bases, and the junction held 10 bases outside the gene matches. CDR1 is SGHDT, CDR2 YYEEEE, per germline. This CDR3 is built from 18 residues. CDR3 loop: CASSDRARLSSYNSPLHF. In DNA, the CDR3 is TGTGCCAGCAGCGACAGGGCAAGGCTAAGCTCCTATAATTCACCCCTCCACTTT.

The chain uses TRBV6-5 and TRBJ1-2, with D unresolved. The CDR3 length is 14 residues. Germline loops: CDR1 MNHEY, CDR2 SVGAGI. V lost 7 bases to trimming and J lost 0 bases, with 12 bases between them. The CDR3 DNA reads as TGTGCCAGCACCTCTCTATGGGCTAACTATGGCTACACCTTC. Its translation: CASTSLWANYGYTF.

The chain employs TRBV7-8 and TRBJ2-2, with D perhaps TRBD1 (6 bases). V was pared by 7 bases and J by 2 bases, with 17 bases between. The CDR3 has 16 amino acids. Germline-derived CDR1 and CDR2 are SGHVS and FQNEAQ. The CDR3 sequence: CASTFTSTGNTGELFF. In DNA form, the CDR3 reads TGTGCCAGCACCTTTACCTCGACAGGAAACACCGGGGAGCTGTTTTTT.

This chain joins TRBV28 and TRBJ1-2; D is perhaps TRBD1 (6 bases). There are 15 residues in the CDR3. V dropped 7 bases and J dropped 7 bases, with 22 bases sitting between them. Germline values: CDR1 MDHEN, CDR2 SYDVKM. In nucleotides, the CDR3 is TGTGCCAGCAACCCCCTCGGAACAGGGCTAGGTGGCTACACCTTC. Its translation is CASNPLGTGLGGYTF.

This chain links TRBV30 with TRBJ1-1, with TRBD1 matching over 8 bases. The ends lost 1 base at V and 10 bases at J; junction bases unmatched: 11. Germline V gives CDR1 GTSNPN, CDR2 SVGIG (reference sequence). There are 14 residues in the CDR3. The CDR3 is CAWSDRGAGIVAFF. Written as DNA, the CDR3 is TGTGCCTGGAGTGACAGGGGGGCTGGGATAGTAGCTTTCTTT. The full variable domain, with the rest looked up from reference TRBV30 and TRBJ1-1, is SQTIHQWPATLVQPVGSPLSLECTVEGTSNPNLYWYRQAAGRGLQLLFYSVGIGQISSEVPQNLSASRPQDRQFILSSKKLLLSDSGFYLCAWSDRGAGIVAFFGQGTRLTVV.

The chain has TRBV7-2 and TRBJ2-2; D is unclear. Germline CDR1 is SGHTA and CDR2 is FQGNSA. The length of the CDR3 is 14 residues. Trimming pared 7 bases from V and 7 bases from J, leaving 16 bases between. CDR3 region: CASTLLGDYGELFF. The CDR3, as DNA: TGTGCCAGCACCCTCTTAGGTGATTACGGGGAGCTGTTTTTT.

This clone was seen only once. The chain has TRBV7-2 and TRBJ2-1, with 7 bases matching TRBD2. V shed 2 bases, J shed 6 bases, and the junction held 13 bases outside the gene matches. CDR3 length: 17 amino acids. The germline CDR1 and CDR2 sequences are SGHTA and FQGNSA. This chain's CDR3 is CASSLSLLTSSANEQFF. In nucleotides, the CDR3 is TGTGCCAGCAGCTTATCGCTACTGACTAGCTCGGCCAATGAGCAGTTCTTC.

This chain joins TRBV5-5 and TRBJ2-1; 7 nucleotides line up with TRBD1. The CDR3 consists of 14 residues. Germline assignment: CDR1 SGHKS and CDR2 YYEKEE (reference sequence). The trim removed 3 bases at V and 4 bases at J, leaving 4 bases unmatched. This CDR3 reads CASSYRGQYNEQFF. The DNA for the CDR3 is TGTGCCAGCAGCTATCGGGGACAGTACAATGAGCAGTTCTTC.

The V and J genes are TRBV11-2 and TRBJ1-4, with D possibly being TRBD1 (5 bases). Germline CDR1 and CDR2: SGHAT and FQNNGV. The CDR3 covers 18 residues. Trimming cost V 7 bases and J 0 bases, with 21 bases left between them. As DNA, the CDR3 is TGTGCCAGCACCCGAGTTAGGGGAGGGCTTACAACTAATGAAAAACTGTTTTTT. Protein sequence: CASTRVRGGLTTNEKLFF.

The genes are TRBV4-3 and TRBJ1-1; 7 bases agree with TRBD1. Per germline, CDR1 LGHNA and CDR2 YSLEER. With 4 bases clipped from V and 10 bases from J, the junction kept 12 bases outside the gene matches. This CDR3 is built from 14 residues. In DNA, the CDR3 is TGCGCCAGCAGCCGAACCACACAGGGGAGATTAGCTTTCTTT. Protein: CASSRTTQGRLAFF.

The chain joins TRBV4-2 to TRBJ2-1; possibly TRBD2 for D (5 bases). The V gene's germline CDR1 is LGHNA and CDR2 YNFKEQ. V gave up 1 base and J gave up 5 bases, with 9 bases separating them. This CDR3 is built from 14 residues. DNA for the CDR3: TGTGCCAGCAGCCAAGTCTATAGCGACAATGAGCAGTTCTTC. It is translated as CASSQVYSDNEQFF.

In this sample, this clone turned up a few times. Other DNA sequences from this sample encode an identical CDR3 as well. The CDR3 loop is CASSLRRNTEAFF. CDR3 nucleotide sequence: TGTGCCAGCAGTTTGAGGAGGAACACTGAAGCTTTCTTT. V and J are TRBV27 and TRBJ1-1, with no clear D. Germline V lookup: CDR1 MNHEY, CDR2 SMNVEV (reference sequence). This CDR3 has 13 residues. Deletions cut 3 bases from V and 1 base from J, with 6 bases between.

The V gene is TRBV5-1, the J gene TRBJ1-2; unclear D gene. From germline, CDR1 is SGHRS and CDR2 YFSETQ. Trimming took 4 bases from V and 8 from J, leaving 18 bases between them. The CDR3 covers 14 residues. The CDR3 DNA reads TGCGCCAGCAGCGCGGCGCTGAACACGGGGGGCTACACCTTC. Its protein product is CASSAALNTGGYTF.

The rearrangement uses TRBV7-2 and TRBJ2-7; 8 nucleotides agree with TRBD2. Germline CDR1 SGHTA, CDR2 FQGNSA. V lost 2 bases to trimming and J lost 3 bases; unmatched junction nucleotides: 6. The CDR3 sequence is 15 residues long. Here the CDR3 reads CASSLIWRGVYEQYF. The CDR3 region has the DNA TGTGCCAGCAGCTTAATTTGGCGGGGGGTCTACGAGCAGTACTTC.

This clone occurred a few times. The rearrangement joins TRBV27 to TRBJ1-4, with 10 bases lining up with TRBD1. The germline V gene encodes CDR1 MNHEY and CDR2 SMNVEV (reference sequence). The CDR3 is 15 amino acids. J was trimmed by 7 bases and V by 2 bases; bases with no gene match: 4. CDR3 region: CASSLQTGGGEKLFF. In DNA form, the CDR3 reads TGTGCCAGCAGTTTACAGACAGGGGGCGGTGAAAAACTGTTTTTT. Using reference TRBV27 and TRBJ1-4 for the parts outside the CDR3, the full variable domain is EAQVTQNPRYLITVTGKKLTVTCSQNMNHEYMSWYRQDPGLGLRQIYYSMNVEVTDKGDVPEGYKVSRKEKRNFPLILESPSPNQTSLYFCASSLQTGGGEKLFFGSGTQLSVL.

The rearrangement links TRBV5-4 to TRBJ2-3, with D perhaps matching TRBD2 (6 bases). Germline V lookup: CDR1 SGHNT, CDR2 YYREEE (reference sequence). The CDR3 has 14 residues. The V and J ends lost 3 bases and 4 bases respectively, with 12 bases between them. The CDR3 loop is CASSSGGIADTQYF. Written as DNA, the CDR3 is TGTGCCAGCAGCTCCGGGGGTATCGCAGATACGCAGTATTTT.

CDR3 sequence: CASSPWTSGGYNEQFF. In nucleotides, the CDR3 is TGTGCCAGTAGTCCTTGGACTAGCGGGGGGTACAATGAGCAGTTCTTC. This rearrangement joins TRBV19 to TRBJ2-1; TRBD2 aligns across 14 bases. Germline V CDR1 and CDR2: LNHDA, SQIVND (reference sequence). Unmatched junction bases numbered 4, after V lost 5 bases and J lost 4 bases. The CDR3 extends over 16 amino acids.